Detailed here is one TCR beta chain. After removal of 3 bases from V and 8 bases from J, the junction contained 7 bases not matched to a gene. The CDR3 is 14 residues long. The germline CDR1 and CDR2 sequences are MGHRA and YSYEKL. The sample comes from a study of blood T cell repertoires in COVID-19. Whole-study context: PBMCs, B-cell-depleted T cells, or T cells provided the cDNA or gDNA that made up the material.

Measured with immunoSEQ multiplex PCR; TCRdb has only the in-frame clones, and not every one. The table records nearly 25,000 clones, around 89% of them present only once. The V call is TRBV4-1, the J call TRBJ1-2; TRBD1 matches at 9 bases. The receptor was isolated from a man between 65 and 80 years old with acute or convalescent COVID-19. The sample taken for sequencing was peripheral blood. Here the CDR3 DNA reads TGCGCCAGCAGCCAGGCGGGACAGGGAGGCGGCTACACCTTC. Translation: CASSQAGQGGGYTF.